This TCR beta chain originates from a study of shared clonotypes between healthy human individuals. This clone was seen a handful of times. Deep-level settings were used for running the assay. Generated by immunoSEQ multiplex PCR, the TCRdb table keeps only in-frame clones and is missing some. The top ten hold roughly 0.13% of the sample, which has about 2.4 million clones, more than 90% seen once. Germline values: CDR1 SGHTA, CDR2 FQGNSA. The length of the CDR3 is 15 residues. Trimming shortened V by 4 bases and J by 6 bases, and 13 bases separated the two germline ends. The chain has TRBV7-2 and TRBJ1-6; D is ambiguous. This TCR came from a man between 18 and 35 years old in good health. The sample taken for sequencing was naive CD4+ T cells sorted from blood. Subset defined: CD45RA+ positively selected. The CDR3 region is CASSSERLGNSPLHF. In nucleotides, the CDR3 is TGTGCCAGCAGCTCCGAGCGGCTCGGTAATTCACCCCTCCACTTT.